This T cell receptor beta chain was recorded in a study of graft-versus-host responses after intestinal transplantation. About this clone itself: Its antigen is not known.

Libraries were prepared by immunoSEQ multiplex PCR; TCRdb keeps only in-frame clonotypes and omits some of them. Counted here are around 100,000 clones, about 88% occurring once; the ten biggest clones make up around 0.9%. The specimen was unstimulated CD4+ T cells sorted from spleen or lymph node cells, collected before intestinal transplant. The origin of this receptor is a human donor who received an intestinal transplant.

Here the CDR3 DNA reads TGTGCCAGCAGCGCAGGGGGTGAGGGCCAAGAGACCCAGTACTTC. Translation gives CASSAGGEGQETQYF. This chain uses TRBV9 with TRBJ2-5, with TRBD1 matching 7 bases. The trim removed 3 bases at V and 1 base at J, leaving 6 bases unmatched. Germline CDR1 reads SGDLS; CDR2 reads YYNGEE. CDR3 length: 15 residues.